This T cell receptor (beta chain) came from a study of blood T cell repertoires in COVID-19. Across the study: Sites in the United States, Italy and Spain provided acute and convalescent COVID-19 samples. PBMCs, B-cell-depleted T cells, or T cells were the source of the cDNA or gDNA that made up the material.

V dropped 8 bases and J dropped 2 bases, with 13 bases sitting between them. Germline CDR1 and CDR2: LNHNV and YYDKDF (reference sequence). This CDR3 region has 15 residues. Original processing methods: Estimation of nucleated cell counts relied on the amplification of reference gene primers. This table comes from immunoSEQ multiplex PCR, and its TCRdb copy is limited to in-frame clones, with some not included. Clone size and the V and J calls come from that table; the DNA yielded D and trimming. The sample contains 25,000 to 35,000 clones, around 84% of which appear only once. The receptor was derived from a human donor in a cohort sampled during active COVID-19. The sequenced sample consisted of peripheral blood. V gene TRBV15 combines with J gene TRBJ2-6; D is unresolved. The CDR3 DNA is TGTGCCACCCGAGATTTTGTGACTGGGGCCAACGTCCTGACTTTC. As protein: CATRDFVTGANVLTF. Using reference TRBV15 and TRBJ2-6 for the parts outside the CDR3, the full variable domain is DAMVIQNPRYQVTQFGKPVTLSCSQTLNHNVMYWYQQKSSQAPKLLFHYYDKDFNNEADTPDNFQSRRPNTSFCFLDIRSPGLGDTAMYLCATRDFVTGANVLTFGAGSRLTVL.